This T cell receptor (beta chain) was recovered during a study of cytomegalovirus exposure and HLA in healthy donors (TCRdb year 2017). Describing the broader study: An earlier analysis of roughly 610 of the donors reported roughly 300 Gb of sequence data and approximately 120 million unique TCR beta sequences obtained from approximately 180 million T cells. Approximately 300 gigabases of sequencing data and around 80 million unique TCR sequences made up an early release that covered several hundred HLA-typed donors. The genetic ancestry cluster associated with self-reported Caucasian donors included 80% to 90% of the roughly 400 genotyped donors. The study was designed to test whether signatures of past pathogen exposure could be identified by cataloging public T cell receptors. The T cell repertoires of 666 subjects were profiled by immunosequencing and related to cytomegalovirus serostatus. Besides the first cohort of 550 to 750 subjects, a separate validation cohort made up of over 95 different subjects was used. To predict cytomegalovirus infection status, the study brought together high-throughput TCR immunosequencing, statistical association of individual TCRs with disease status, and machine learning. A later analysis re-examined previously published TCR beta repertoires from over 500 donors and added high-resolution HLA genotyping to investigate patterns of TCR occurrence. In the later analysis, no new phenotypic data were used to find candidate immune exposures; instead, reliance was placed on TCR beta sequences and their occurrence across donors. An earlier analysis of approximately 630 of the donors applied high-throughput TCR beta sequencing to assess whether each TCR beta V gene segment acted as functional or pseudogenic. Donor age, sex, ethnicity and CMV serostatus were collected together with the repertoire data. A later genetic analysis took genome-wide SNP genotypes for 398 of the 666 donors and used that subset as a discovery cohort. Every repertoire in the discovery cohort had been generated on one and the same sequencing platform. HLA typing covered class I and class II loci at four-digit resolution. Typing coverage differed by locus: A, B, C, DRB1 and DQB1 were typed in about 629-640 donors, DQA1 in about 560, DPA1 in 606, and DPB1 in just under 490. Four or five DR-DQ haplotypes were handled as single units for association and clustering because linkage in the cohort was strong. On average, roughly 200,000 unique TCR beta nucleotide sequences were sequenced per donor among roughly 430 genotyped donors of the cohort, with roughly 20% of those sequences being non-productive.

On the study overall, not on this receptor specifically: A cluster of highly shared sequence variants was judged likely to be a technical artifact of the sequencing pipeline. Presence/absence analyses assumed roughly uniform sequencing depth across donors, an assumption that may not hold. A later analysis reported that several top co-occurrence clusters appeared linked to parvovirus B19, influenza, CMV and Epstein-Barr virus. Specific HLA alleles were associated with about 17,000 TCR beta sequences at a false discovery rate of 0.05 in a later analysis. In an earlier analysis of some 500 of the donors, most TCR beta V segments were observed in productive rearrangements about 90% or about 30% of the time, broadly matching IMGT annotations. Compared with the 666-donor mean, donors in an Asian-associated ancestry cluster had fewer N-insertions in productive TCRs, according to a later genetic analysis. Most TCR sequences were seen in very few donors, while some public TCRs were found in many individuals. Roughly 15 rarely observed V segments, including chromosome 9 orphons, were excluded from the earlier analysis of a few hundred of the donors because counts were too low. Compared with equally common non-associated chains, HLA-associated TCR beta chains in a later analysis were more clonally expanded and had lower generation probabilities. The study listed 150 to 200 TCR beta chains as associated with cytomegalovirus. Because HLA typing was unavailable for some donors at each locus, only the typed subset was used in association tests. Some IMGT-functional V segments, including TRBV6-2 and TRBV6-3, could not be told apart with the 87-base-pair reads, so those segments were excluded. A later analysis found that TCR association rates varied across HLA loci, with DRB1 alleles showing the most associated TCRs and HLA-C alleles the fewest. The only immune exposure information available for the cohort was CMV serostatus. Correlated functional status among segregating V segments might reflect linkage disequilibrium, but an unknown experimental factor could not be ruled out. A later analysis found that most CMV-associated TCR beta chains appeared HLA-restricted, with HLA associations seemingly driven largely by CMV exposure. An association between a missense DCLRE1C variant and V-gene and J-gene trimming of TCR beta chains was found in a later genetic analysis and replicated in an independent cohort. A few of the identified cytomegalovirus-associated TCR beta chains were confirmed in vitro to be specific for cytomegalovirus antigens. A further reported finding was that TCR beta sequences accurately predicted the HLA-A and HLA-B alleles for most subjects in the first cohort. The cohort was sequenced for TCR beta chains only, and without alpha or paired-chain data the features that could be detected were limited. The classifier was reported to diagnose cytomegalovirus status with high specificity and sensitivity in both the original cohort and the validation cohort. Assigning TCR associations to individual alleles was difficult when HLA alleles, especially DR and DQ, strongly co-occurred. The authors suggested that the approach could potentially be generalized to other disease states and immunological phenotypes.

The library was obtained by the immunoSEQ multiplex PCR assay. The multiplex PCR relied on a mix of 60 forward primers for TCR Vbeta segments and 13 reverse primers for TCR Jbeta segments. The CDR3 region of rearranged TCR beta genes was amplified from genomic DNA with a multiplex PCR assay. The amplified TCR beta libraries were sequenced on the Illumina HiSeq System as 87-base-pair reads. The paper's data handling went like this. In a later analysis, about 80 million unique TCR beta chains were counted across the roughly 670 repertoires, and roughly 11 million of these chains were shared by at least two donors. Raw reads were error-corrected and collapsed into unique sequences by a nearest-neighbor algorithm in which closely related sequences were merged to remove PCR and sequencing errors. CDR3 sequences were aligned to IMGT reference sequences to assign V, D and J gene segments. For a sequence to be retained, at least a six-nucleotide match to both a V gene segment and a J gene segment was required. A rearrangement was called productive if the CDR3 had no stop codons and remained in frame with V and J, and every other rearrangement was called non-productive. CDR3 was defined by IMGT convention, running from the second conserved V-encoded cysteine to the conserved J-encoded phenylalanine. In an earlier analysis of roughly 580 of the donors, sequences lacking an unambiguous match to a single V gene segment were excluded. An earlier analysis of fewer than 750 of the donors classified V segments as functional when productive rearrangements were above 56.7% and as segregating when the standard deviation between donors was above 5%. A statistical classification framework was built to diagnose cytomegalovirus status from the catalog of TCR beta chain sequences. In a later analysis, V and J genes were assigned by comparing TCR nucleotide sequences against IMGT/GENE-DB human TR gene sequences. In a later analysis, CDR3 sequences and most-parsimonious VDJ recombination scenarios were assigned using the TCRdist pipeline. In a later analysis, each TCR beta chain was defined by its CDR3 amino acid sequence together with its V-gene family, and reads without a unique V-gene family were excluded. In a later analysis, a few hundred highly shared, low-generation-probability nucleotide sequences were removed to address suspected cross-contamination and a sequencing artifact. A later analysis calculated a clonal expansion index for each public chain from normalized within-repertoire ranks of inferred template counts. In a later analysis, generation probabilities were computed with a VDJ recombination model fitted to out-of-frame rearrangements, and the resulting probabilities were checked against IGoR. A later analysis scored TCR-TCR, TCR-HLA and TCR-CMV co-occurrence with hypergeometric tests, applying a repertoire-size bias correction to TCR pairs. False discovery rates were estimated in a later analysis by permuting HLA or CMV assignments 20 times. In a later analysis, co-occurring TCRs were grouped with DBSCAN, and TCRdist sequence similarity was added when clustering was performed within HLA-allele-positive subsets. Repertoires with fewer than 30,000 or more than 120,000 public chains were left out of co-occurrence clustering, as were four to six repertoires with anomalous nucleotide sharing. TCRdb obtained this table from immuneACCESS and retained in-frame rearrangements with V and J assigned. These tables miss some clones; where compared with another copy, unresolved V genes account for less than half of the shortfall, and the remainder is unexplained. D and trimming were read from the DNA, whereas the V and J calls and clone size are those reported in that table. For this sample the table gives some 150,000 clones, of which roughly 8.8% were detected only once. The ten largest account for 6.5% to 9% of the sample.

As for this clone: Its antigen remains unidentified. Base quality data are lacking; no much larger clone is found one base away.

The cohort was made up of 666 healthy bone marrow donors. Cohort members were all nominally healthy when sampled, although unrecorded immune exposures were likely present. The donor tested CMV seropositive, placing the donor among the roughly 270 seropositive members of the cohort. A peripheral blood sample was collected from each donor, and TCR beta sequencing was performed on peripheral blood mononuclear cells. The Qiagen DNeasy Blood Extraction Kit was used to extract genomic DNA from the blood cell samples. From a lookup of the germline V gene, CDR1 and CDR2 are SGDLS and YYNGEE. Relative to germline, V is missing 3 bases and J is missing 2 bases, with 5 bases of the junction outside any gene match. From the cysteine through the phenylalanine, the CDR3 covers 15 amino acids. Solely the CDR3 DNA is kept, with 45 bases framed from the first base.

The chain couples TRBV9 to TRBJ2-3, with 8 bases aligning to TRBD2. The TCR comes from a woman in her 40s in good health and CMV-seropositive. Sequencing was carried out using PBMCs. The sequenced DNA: TGTGCCAGCAGCGAGGGACTAGTGAACACAGATACGCAGTATTTT. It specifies CASSEGLVNTDTQYF.